This T cell receptor (beta chain) was documented in a study of CD8+CD57+ T cells in acquired aplastic anemia. Genomic DNA, serving as template, underwent TCR beta VDJ and CDR3 profiling. Each CDR3 protein is one row after TCRdb ran MiXCR on the reads. The sample includes fewer than 200,000 distinct CDR3 sequences, around 48% of them seen just once. Only one count was recorded for this clonotype. Relative to the germline gene, one junction end is altered; a read error may explain this. Whoever was chosen for sequencing had shown CD8+CD57+ cell expansion by flow cytometry. At the time of blood sampling, patients had not yet received any therapy. The CDR3 consists of 13 residues. The germline V gene has CDR1 WSHSY and CDR2 SAAADI.

The origin of this receptor is a human donor with aplastic anemia. Material for sequencing was sorted CD4+, CD8+, or CD8+CD57+ T cells (not recorded which) from PBMCs. V is TRBV10-2 and J is TRBJ1-1; 10 bases align to TRBD1. CDR3 region: CASKGTGATEASF. CDR3 DNA: TGCGCCAGCAAAGGGACAGGGGCCACTGAAGCTTCCTTT.